This T cell receptor (beta chain) was recorded in a study of OX40 agonist ivuxolimab in advanced cancers. Whole-study context: Every 2 weeks, patients received ivuxolimab intravenously, dosed at 0.01 to 10 mg/kg.

The CDR3 loop spans 12 amino acids. CDR1 is MDHEN, CDR2 SYDVKM, per germline. V was cut by 9 bases and J by 0 bases, with 8 bases left in between. Samples were taken at baseline and on day 1 of cycles 4 and 7. Repertoires were generated with immunoSEQ multiplex PCR, while TCRdb's copy carries only in-frame clones and drops some. The repertoire holds roughly 120,000 clones, with approximately 90% as singletons. The source is an adult with an advanced solid tumor such as melanoma, head and neck, liver or kidney cancer. The chain combines TRBV28 with TRBJ1-1, with D hard to call. This sample comprised CD4+ or CD8+ T cells sorted from blood, obtained in a trial of the OX40 agonist ivuxolimab. CDR3 sequence reads: CASTVMNTEAFF. In nucleotides, the CDR3 is TGTGCCAGTACAGTGATGAACACTGAAGCTTTCTTT.